This T cell receptor beta chain derives from a study of T cell responses to AZD1222 COVID-19 vaccine listed by TCRdb under 2021. For the study in its entirety: A total of 230 to 250 trial participants underwent TCR sequencing, of whom around 200 received two doses of AZD1222 and some 26 received two doses of the MenACWY control vaccine. Trial participants were enrolled by age into subgroups of 18-55, 56-69 and 70-plus years, and around 150, 29 and 61 TCR-sequenced participants, respectively, were included in these subgroups. The full study reports these points: Only 5 to 7 AZD1222 recipients were SARS-CoV-2 seropositive at baseline, limiting conclusions about previously exposed vaccinees. Vaccine-associated CD4 TCRs spanned the whole spike protein, with dominant responses in regions 160-218 and 743-854. Participants were mostly white British and included more females than males, and it was suggested by the authors that clonal diversity may have been underestimated. Epitopes outside the regions mutated in the B.1.351 and B.1.1.7 variants were reportedly recognized by nearly half of the unique spike-specific TCRs. After two AZD1222 doses, both the breadth and the depth of spike-specific TCRs were significantly higher than at day 0 and than in MenACWY recipients. No day 14 peak-response samples were available, so repertoires were characterized only after the peak T cell response. The 56-69-year group was small, and its depth increase did not reach significance, likely because of low power.

As concerns this clone: What antigen it recognizes has not been identified. No much larger clone exists at a distance of one base, and base qualities are not known.

The CDR3 regions of human TCRbeta chains were analyzed by immunosequencing. The study's own analysis went as follows. TCRs in the repertoires were matched against a reference library of SARS-CoV-2-specific TCRs that had been generated with the MIRA antigen-specificity platform. Breadth was defined as the fraction of unique TCRs that were SARS-CoV-2-associated, and depth was defined as the fraction of total T cells that were SARS-CoV-2-associated. Each spike-specific TCR was assigned to its reactive spike region and to a CD4 or CD8 class using the MIRA data. Log10-transformed breadth and depth values were compared by one-way ANOVA with Sidak's multiple comparisons tests. Imported from immuneACCESS, the table was reduced by TCRdb to in-frame sequences with V and J called. These copies leave out some clones; in studies compared against another copy, an unresolved V gene accounts for under half, and the cause of the remainder is not known. V, J and clone size derive from that table, while D and trimming were established from the DNA sequence. The sample table lists about 110,000 clones, around nine tenths of them with a count of one. The leading ten clones occupy roughly 6% of the sample.

Taken with the paper, the label for time point translates to: about 28 days (+/-7) after the second vaccine dose. AZD1222 recipients whose second dose came at about 4 weeks and those whose second dose came at about 12 weeks were combined into one group, since spike-specific TCR depth and breadth did not differ between the two schedules. Vaccinee samples were obtained from the UK trials COV001 and COV002, which included a single-blind randomized controlled phase 2/3 trial of AZD1222 (ChAdOx1 nCoV-19) in healthy adults. For TCRbeta chain sequencing, PBMC samples from trial participants were taken at day 0 and at day 28 after the second dose. V trim: 10 bases; J trim: 7 bases; unmatched bases: 8. The CDR3 contains 12 residues, cysteine and phenylalanine counted. Only CDR3 DNA remains: 36 bases, in frame from the first base. CDR1 and CDR2 are drawn from the germline V gene: MNHEY, SVGAGI.

This clonotype was sampled from an adult who received the AZD1222 COVID-19 vaccine. This specimen consisted of peripheral blood, obtained 28 days after the second AZD1222 dose. The chain is encoded by TRBV6-5 joined to TRBJ1-1, with 8 middle bases fitting TRBD1. The DNA is TGTGCCACCTTGGGACAGGAGCTTGAAGCTTTCTTT. Translated, this is CATLGQELEAFF.